This T cell receptor beta chain was captured in a study of T cells in Graves' hyperthyroidism and ophthalmopathy. The source material, RNA transcripts, was used to amplify TCR beta CDR3 regions. The primer set for the first-round RT-PCR of the TCR CDR3 was HTBI. MiXCR, run by TCRdb on the multiplex PCR reads, gives a single entry per CDR3 protein. The sample contains 700,000 or so distinct CDR3 sequences, 16% of which appear only once. V shed 5 bases, J shed 9 bases, and the junction held 9 bases outside the gene matches. The CDR3 runs to 14 residues. Per the germline V gene, CDR1 is SGHTA and CDR2 is FQGNSA.

Sequenced material: blood. The clonotype originates from a young man with Graves' hyperthyroidism. V is TRBV7-2 and J is TRBJ2-1, with 8 bases fitting TRBD2. The CDR3 protein is CASSTRAGGGEQFF. The CDR3 DNA follows: TGTGCCAGCAGCACCCGGGCGGGAGGAGGTGAGCAGTTCTTC.